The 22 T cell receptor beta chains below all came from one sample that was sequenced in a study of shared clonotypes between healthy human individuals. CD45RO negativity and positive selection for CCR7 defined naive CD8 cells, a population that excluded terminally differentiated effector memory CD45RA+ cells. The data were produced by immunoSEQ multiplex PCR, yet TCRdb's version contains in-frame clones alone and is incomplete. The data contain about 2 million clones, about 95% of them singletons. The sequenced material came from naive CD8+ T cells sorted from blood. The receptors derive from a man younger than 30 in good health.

CDR3 DNA sequence: TGTGCCAGCAGCTCAGAGGGGACAGGGGCCGATAATTCACCCCTCCACTTT. It is translated as CASSSEGTGADNSPLHF. The chain combines TRBV9 with TRBJ1-6; 10 nucleotides line up with TRBD1. This CDR3 has 17 residues. Germline V gene sequence: CDR1 SGDLS, CDR2 YYNGEE. Trimming at V came to 4 bases and at J to 5 bases, leaving 9 bases not matched to a gene.

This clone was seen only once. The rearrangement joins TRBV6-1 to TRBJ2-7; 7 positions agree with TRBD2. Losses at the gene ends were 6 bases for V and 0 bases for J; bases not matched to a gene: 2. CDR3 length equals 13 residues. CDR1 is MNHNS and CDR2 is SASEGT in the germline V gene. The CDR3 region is CASRPGGSYEQYF. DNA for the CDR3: TGTGCCAGCAGGCCGGGGGGCTCCTACGAGCAGTACTTC.

CDR3 DNA: TGCGCCAGCAGCCAAGAATCGGACATGAGAGAGGGGGCAGAGGAGACCCAGTACTTC. Protein sequence: CASSQESDMREGAEETQYF. The rearrangement uses TRBV4-1 and TRBJ2-5; 7 nucleotides match TRBD1. This CDR3 has 19 residues. V was clipped by 0 bases and J by 5 bases; unmatched bases: 18. CDR1 is MGHRA and CDR2 is YSYEKL in the germline V gene.

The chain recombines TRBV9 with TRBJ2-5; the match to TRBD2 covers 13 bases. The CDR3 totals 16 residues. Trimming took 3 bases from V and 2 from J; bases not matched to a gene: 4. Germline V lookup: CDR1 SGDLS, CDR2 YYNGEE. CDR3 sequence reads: CASSAGTSGVQETQYF. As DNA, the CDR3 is TGTGCCAGCAGCGCCGGGACTAGCGGGGTTCAAGAGACCCAGTACTTC.

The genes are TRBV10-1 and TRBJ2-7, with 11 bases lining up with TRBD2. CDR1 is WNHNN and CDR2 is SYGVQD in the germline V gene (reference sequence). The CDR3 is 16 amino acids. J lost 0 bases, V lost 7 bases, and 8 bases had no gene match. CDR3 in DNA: TGCGCCAGCACCCACCGTACTAGCGGGAGCTCCTACGAGCAGTACTTC. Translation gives CASTHRTSGSSYEQYF.

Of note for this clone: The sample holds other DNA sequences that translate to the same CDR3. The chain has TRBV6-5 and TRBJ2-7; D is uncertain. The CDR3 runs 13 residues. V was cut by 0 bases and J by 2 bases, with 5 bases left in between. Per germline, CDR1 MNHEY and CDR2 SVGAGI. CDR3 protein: CASSYSTTYEQYF. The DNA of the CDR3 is TGTGCCAGCAGTTACTCAACCACCTACGAGCAGTACTTC.

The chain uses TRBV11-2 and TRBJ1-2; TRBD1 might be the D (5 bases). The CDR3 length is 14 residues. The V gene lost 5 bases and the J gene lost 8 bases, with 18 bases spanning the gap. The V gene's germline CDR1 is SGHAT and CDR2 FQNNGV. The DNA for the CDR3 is TGTGCCAGCAGCCTTCTTACGGGGGGAGAGGGCTACACCTTC. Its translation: CASSLLTGGEGYTF.

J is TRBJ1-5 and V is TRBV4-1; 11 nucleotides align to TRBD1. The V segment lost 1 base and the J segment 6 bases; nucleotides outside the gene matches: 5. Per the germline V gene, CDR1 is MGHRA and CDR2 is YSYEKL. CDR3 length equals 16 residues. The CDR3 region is CASSQGGTGGFQPQHF. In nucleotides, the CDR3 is TGCGCCAGCAGCCAAGGTGGGACAGGGGGTTTTCAGCCCCAGCATTTT.

In DNA form, the CDR3 reads TGCGCCAGCAGCGACGGACAGGGGACGCCCCAGCATTTT. Protein product: CASSDGQGTPQHF. The chain employs TRBV5-1 and TRBJ1-5; 9 nucleotides line up with TRBD1. The V segment lost 4 bases and the J segment 9 bases; nucleotides outside the gene matches: 5. CDR3 size: 13 residues. Germline-derived CDR1 and CDR2 are SGHRS and YFSETQ.

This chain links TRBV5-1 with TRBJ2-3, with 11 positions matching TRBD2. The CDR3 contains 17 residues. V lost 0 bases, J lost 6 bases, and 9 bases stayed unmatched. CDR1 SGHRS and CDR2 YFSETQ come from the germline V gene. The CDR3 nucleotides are TGCGCCAGCAGCTTGGACGTAGCGGGGGGGCCTAGGGATACGCAGTATTTT. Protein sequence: CASSLDVAGGPRDTQYF.

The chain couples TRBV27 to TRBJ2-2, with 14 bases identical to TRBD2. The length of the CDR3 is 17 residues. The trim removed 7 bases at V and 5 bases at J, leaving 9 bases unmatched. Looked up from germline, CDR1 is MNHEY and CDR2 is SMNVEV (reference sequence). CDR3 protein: CASTRLAGGPGTGELFF. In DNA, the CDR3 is TGTGCCAGCACGAGACTAGCGGGAGGGCCGGGAACCGGGGAGCTGTTTTTT.

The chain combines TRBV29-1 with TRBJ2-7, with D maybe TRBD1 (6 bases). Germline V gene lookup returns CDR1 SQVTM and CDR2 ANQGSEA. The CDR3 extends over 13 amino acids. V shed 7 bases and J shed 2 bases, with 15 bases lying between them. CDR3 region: CSARRGQAYEQYF. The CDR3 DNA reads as TGCAGCGCCCGCCGGGGACAAGCCTACGAGCAGTACTTC.

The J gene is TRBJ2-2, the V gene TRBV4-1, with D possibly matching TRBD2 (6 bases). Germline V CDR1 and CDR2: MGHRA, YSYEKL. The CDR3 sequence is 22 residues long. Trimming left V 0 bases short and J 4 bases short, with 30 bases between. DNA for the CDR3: TGCGCCAGCAGCCAAGATTCGTCGTCATCACAGGACGGAGGGCTTTTCACCGGGGAGCTGTTTTTT. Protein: CASSQDSSSSQDGGLFTGELFF.

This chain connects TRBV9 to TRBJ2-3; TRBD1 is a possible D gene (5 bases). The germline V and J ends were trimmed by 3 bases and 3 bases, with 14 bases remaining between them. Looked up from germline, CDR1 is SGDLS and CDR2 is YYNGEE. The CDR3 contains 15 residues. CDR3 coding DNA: TGTGCCAGCAGCGAAGGGGTAGGAGAAACAGATACGCAGTATTTT. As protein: CASSEGVGETDTQYF.

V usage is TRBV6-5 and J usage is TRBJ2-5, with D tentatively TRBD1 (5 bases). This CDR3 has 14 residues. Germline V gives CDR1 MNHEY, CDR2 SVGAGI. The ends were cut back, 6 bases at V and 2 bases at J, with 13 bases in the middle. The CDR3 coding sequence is TGTGCCAGCAGCCCGGACATTCCTCAAGAGACCCAGTACTTC. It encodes CASSPDIPQETQYF.

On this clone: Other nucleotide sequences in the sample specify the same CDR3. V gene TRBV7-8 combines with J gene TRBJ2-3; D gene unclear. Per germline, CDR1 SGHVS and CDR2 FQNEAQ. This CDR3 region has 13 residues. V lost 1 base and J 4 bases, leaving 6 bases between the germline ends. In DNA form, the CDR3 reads TGTGCCAGCAGCTTAGGAGGAGCAGATACGCAGTATTTT. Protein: CASSLGGADTQYF. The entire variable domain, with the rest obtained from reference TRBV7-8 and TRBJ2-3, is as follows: GAGVSQSPRYKVAKRGQDVALRCDPISGHVSLFWYQQALGQGPEFLTYFQNEAQLDKSGLPSDRFFAERPEGSVSTLKIQRTQQEDSAVYLCASSLGGADTQYFGPGTRLTVL.

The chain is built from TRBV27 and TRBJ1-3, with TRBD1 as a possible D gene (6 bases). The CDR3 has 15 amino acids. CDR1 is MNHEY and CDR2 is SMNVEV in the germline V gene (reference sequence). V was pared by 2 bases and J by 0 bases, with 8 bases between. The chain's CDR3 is CASSLDRNSGNTIYF. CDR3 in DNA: TGTGCCAGCAGTTTAGACAGGAACTCTGGAAACACCATATATTTT.

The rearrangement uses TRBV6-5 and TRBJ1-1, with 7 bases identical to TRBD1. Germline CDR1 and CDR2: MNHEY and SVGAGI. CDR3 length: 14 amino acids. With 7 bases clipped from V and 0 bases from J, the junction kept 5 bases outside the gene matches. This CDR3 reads CASNRDSMNTEAFF. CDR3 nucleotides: TGTGCCAGCAATAGGGACAGCATGAACACTGAAGCTTTCTTT.

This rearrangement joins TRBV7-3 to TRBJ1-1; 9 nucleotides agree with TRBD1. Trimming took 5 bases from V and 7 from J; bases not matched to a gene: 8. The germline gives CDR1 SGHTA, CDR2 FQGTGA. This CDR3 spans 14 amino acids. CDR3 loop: CASSQRTGEGEAFF. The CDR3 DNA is TGTGCCAGCAGCCAAAGGACAGGGGAGGGTGAAGCTTTCTTT.

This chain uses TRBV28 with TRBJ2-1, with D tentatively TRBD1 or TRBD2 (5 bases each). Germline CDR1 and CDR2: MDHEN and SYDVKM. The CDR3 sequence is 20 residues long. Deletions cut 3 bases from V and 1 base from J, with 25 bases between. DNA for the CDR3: TGTGCCAGCAGTTTTTCCTCCACATCCGACTCGGGGCTTTCCTACAATGAGCAGTTCTTC. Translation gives CASSFSSTSDSGLSYNEQFF.

For the CDR3, the DNA is TGCGCCAGCTCAAGGACTAGCTCGGCAGATACGCAGTATTTT. Translation gives CASSRTSSADTQYF. The chain links TRBV10-1 to TRBJ2-3, with TRBD2 identical over 8 bases. The junction had 8 bases not matched to a gene; V was cut back by 8 bases and J by 4 bases. The CDR3 sequence is 14 residues long. In germline, CDR1 is WNHNN, CDR2 SYGVQD (reference sequence).

CDR3 sequence: CASSSAGGGGYEQYF. DNA for the CDR3: TGTGCCAGCAGCTCTGCCGGTGGCGGGGGTTACGAGCAGTACTTC. The J gene is TRBJ2-7, the V gene TRBV5-6; 7 bases are a match to TRBD2. This CDR3 is 15 amino acids long. Per germline, CDR1 SGHDT and CDR2 YYEEEE. V shed 3 bases and J 4 bases; nucleotides not matched to a gene: 10.